The text below deals with one T cell receptor (beta chain). What this receptor recognizes is not known. Per-nucleotide qualities are absent, and no much larger clonotype sits a single base away. This sample stems from a study of T cell repertoires in cytomegalovirus infection (dated by TCRdb to between 2018 and 2021). About the study as a whole: Alongside well-studied HLA-B-restricted epitopes, the peptide stimulations were aimed at recently identified HLA-C-restricted CMV epitopes, whose presentation resists viral immunomodulation. Donor HLA type was relevant to the analysis, as public TCR beta signatures indicated carriage of CMV infection together with the matching HLA type.

Results the study describes overall, beyond this receptor: The ex vivo response was dominated by HLA-C-restricted CMV-specific TCR beta clonotypes, which also provided the single most frequent clonotype in two of eight donors. Cumulative frequency of public TCR beta family members discriminated carriers of CMV infection plus the relevant HLA type in this cohort and an independent roughly 340-donor cohort.

There are 14 amino acids in the CDR3, from cysteine to phenylalanine inclusive. Only the CDR3 portion is preserved as DNA: 42 bases, with reading frame beginning at the first base. CDR1 MNHNY and CDR2 SVGAGI were looked up in the germline V gene (reference sequence). V is shortened by 6 bases, J by 4 bases, and the region joining them spans 16 bases. The instrument was an Illumina HiSeq 1500. TCRdb redid the processing of the public reads, applying fastp at Q25 and MiXCR, and retained in-frame beta chains. Every CDR3 protein is listed once, alongside the most common genes and DNA of its rows. Present in this sample are fewer than 650,000 distinct CDR3 sequences, just under 40% of which were seen just once. The ten most abundant clones make up around 50% of the sample. The sample's treatment or condition label, decoded: in vitro stimulation with specific CMV peptide epitopes to enrich CMV-specific T cells.

Sequenced material: cultured PBMCs, taken from culture after CMV antigen stimulation. The clonotype was recovered from a human donor in good health (CMV status not recorded). Some clones in this sample may be carry-over from other donors' samples. The chain is encoded by TRBV6-6 joined to TRBJ2-7; the best D guess is TRBD2, with 5 bases matching. The CDR3 amino acid sequence is: CASRGSRAGYEQYF. Read as DNA, the sequence is TGTGCCAGCAGAGGCTCGAGGGCTGGGTACGAGCAGTACTTC.